This T cell receptor (beta chain) was observed in a study of vaccination effects on CD4 cells after COVID-19. Regarding the study as a whole: Late post-vaccination, clones induced by infection and those induced by vaccine underwent marked clonal contraction.

Turning to this clone: Its target is unknown.

Libraries were prepared by immunoSEQ multiplex PCR; TCRdb keeps only in-frame clonotypes and omits some of them. The profile shows about 80,000 clones, roughly 73% of them singletons. CDR3 length: 14 residues. V lost 0 bases and J lost 3, with 7 bases in between. Germline values: CDR1 SGDLS, CDR2 YYNGEE. ViraFEST expansion of antigen-specific CD4+ T cells with viral peptide pools preceded sequencing. With approximately 9 days of culture completed, CD4+ T cells were isolated. Vaccination of participants consisted of two doses of either the BNT162b2 or mRNA-1273 vaccine. Neither prior SARS-CoV-2 infection nor positive nucleocapsid antibodies were present in the vaccine recipients. For each well, 2 million to 2.5 million PBMC were cultured with roughly 11 IU/ml IL-2 and roughly 9.2 ug/ml peptides. On days 3 and 7, fresh IL-2 medium replaced half the medium.

The origin of this receptor is a human donor who received a COVID-19 vaccine. The specimen was CD4+ T cells from PBMCs cultured with HCoV-OC43 spike peptides, collected after COVID-19 vaccination. Subset specified: HCoV-OC43 spike overlapping peptide pool stimulation. The rearrangement joins TRBV9 to TRBJ1-5; D ambiguous. Written as DNA, the CDR3 is TGTGCCAGCAGCGTAGACGTTTCCAATCAGCCCCAGCATTTT. Its protein product is CASSVDVSNQPQHF.